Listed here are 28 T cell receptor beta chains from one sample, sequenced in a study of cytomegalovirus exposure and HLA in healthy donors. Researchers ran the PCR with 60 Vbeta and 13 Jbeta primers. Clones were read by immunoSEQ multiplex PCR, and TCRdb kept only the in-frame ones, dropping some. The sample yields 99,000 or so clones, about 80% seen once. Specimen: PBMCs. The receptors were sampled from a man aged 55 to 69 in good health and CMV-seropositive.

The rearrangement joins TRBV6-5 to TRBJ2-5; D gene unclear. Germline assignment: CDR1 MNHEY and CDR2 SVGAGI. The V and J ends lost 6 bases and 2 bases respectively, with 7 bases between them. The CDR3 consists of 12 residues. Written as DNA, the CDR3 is TGTGCCAGCAGCACAGATCAAGAGACCCAGTACTTC. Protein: CASSTDQETQYF.

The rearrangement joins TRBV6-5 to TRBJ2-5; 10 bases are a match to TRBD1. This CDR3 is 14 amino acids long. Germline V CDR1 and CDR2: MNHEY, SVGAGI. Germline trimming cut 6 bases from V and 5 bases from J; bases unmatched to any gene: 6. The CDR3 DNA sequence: TGTGCCAGCAGGCGACAGGGGGCAAGGGAGACCCAGTACTTC. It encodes CASRRQGARETQYF.

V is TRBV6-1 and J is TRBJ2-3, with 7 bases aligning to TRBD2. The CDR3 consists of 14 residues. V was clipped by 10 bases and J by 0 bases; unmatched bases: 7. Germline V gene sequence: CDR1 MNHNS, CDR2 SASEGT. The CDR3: CATQWGGSTDTQYF. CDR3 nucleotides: TGTGCCACCCAATGGGGGGGGAGCACAGATACGCAGTATTTT.

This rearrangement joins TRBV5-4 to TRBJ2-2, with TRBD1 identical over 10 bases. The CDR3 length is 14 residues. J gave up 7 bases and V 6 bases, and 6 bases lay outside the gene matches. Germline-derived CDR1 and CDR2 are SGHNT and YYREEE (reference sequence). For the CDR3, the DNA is TGTGCCAGCACTCGGGACAGGGGCGGCGGGGAGCTGTTTTTT. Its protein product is CASTRDRGGGELFF.

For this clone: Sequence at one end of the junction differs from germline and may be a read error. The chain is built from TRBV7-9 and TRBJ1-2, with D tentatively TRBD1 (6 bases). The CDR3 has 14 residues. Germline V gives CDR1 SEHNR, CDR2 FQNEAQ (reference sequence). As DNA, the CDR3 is TGTTCCAGCAGGGCTACAGGGATCTATGGCGGCTACACCTTC. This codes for CSSRATGIYGGYTF.

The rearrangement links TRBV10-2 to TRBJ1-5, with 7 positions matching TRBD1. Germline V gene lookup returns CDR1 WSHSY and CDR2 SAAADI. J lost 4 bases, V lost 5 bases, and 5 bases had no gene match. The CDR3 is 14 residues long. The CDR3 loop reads CASSQGQTNQPQHF. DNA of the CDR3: TGCGCCAGCAGTCAGGGACAGACAAATCAGCCCCAGCATTTT.

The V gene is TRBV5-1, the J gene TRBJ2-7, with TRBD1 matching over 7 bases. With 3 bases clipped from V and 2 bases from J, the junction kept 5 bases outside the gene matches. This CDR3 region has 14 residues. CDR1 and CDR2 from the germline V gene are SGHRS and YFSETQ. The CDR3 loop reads CASSSGGTPYEQYF. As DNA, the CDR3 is TGCGCCAGCAGCTCAGGGGGTACCCCCTACGAGCAGTACTTC.

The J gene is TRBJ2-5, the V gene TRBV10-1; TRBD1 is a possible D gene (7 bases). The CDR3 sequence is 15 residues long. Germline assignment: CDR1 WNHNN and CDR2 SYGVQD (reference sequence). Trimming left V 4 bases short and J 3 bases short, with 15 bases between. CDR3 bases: TGCGCCAGCAGTGTTGGCAGGGGGGTTGAAGAGACCCAGTACTTC. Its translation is CASSVGRGVEETQYF.

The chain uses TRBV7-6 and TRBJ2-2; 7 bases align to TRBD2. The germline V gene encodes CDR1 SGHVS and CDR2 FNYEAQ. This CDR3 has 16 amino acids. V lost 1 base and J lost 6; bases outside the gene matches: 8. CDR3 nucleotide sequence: TGTGCCAGCAGCTTAGTGCAAGCGGGGACCCCCGGGGAGCTGTTTTTT. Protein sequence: CASSLVQAGTPGELFF.

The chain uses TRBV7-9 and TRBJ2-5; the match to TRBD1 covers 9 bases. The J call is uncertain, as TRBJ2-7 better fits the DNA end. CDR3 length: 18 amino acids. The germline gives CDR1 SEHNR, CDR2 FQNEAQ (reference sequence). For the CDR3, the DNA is TGTGCCAGCCGCTCGAGCTTAGGACTCCGGGACAGGGAGGGCGAGCAGTACTTC. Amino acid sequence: CASRSSLGLRDREGEQYF.

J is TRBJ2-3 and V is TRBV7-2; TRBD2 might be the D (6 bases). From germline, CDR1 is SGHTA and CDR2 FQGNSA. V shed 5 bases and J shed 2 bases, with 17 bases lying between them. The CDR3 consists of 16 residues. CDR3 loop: CASSPYLGGATDTQYF. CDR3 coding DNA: TGTGCCAGCAGCCCTTACCTAGGCGGGGCCACAGATACGCAGTATTTT.

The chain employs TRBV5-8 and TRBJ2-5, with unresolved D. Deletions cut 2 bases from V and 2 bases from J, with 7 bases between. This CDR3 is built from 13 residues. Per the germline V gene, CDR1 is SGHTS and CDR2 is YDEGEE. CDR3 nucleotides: TGTGCCAGCAGCTTTGATCTACAAGAGACCCAGTACTTC. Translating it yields CASSFDLQETQYF.

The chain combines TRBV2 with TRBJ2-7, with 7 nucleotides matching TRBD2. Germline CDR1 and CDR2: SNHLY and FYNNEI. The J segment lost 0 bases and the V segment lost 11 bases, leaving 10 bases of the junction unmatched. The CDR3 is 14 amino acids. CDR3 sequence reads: CARSRGVDSYEQYF. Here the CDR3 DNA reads TGTGCCCGCTCCCGGGGGGTTGACTCCTACGAGCAGTACTTC.

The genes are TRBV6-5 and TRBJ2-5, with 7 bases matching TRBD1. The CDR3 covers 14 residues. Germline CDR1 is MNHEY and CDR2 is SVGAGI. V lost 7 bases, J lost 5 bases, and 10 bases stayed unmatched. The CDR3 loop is CASKRTGDRETQYF. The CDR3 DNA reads TGTGCCAGCAAGCGAACAGGGGATCGGGAGACCCAGTACTTC.

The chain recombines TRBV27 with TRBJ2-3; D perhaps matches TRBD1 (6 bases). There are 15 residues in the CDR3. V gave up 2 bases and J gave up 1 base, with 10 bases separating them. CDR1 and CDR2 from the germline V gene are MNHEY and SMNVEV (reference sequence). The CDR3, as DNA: TGTGCCAGCAGTTTAGGGGGCCGACGCACAGATACGCAGTATTTT. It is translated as CASSLGGRRTDTQYF.

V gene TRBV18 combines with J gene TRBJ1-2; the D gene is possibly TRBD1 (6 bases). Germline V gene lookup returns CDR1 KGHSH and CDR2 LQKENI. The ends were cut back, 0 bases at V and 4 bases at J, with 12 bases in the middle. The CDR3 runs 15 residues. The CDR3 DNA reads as TGTGCCAGCTCACCACCGTGGGGGGGCAGCTATGGCTACACCTTC. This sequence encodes CASSPPWGGSYGYTF.

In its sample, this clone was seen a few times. As DNA, the CDR3 is TGTGCCAGCAGCTCCGACCCCCCTGGGCGGGACTCCTACGAGCAGTACTTC. Translating gives CASSSDPPGRDSYEQYF. This chain links TRBV13 with TRBJ2-7, with D possibly TRBD2 on 6 matching bases. V was trimmed by 4 bases and J by 0 bases, leaving 19 bases between them. The CDR3 spans 17 residues. CDR1 is PRHDT and CDR2 is FYEKMQ in the germline V gene (reference sequence).

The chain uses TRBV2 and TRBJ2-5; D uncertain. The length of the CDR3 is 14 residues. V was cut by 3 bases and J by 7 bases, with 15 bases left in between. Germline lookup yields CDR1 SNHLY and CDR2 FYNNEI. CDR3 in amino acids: CASSDTPPPGTQYF. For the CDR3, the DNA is TGTGCCAGCAGTGACACACCCCCGCCGGGGACCCAGTACTTC.

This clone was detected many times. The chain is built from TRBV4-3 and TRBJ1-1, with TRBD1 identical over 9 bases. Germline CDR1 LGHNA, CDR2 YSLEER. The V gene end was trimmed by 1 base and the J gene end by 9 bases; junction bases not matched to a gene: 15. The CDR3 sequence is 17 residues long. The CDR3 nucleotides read TGCGCCAGCAGCCAAGCGACAGGGGGGGATCTCCGCCAAAAAGCTTTCTTT. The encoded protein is CASSQATGGDLRQKAFF.

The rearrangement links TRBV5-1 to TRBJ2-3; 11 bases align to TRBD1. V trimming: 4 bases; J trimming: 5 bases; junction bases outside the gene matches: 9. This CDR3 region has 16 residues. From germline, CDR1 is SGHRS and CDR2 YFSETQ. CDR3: CASSGTGTGGQDTQYF. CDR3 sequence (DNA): TGCGCCAGCAGCGGAACCGGGACAGGGGGGCAAGATACGCAGTATTTT.

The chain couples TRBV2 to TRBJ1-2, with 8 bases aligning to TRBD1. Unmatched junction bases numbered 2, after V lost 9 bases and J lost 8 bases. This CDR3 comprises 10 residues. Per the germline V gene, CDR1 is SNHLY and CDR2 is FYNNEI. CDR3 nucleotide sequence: TGTGCCAGGACAGGGGTAGGCTACACCTTC. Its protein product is CARTGVGYTF.

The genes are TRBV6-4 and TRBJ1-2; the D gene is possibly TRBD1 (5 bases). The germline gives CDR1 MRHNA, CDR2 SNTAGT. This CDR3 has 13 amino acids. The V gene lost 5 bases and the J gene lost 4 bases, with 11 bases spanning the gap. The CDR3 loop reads CASSQDIGYGYTF. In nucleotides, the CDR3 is TGTGCCAGCAGTCAGGACATTGGCTATGGCTACACCTTC.

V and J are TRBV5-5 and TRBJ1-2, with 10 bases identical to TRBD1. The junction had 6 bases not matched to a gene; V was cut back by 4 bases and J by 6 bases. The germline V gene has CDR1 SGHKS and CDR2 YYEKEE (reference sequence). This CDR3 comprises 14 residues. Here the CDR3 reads CASSPGQGPHGYTF. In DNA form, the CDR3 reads TGTGCCAGCAGCCCGGGACAGGGGCCGCATGGCTACACCTTC.

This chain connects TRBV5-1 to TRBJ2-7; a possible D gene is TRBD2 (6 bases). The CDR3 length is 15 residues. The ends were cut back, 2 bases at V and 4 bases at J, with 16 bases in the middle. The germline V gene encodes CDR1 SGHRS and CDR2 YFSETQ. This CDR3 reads CASSFLGGTHYEQYF. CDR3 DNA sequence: TGCGCCAGCAGCTTCCTGGGGGGAACCCATTACGAGCAGTACTTC.

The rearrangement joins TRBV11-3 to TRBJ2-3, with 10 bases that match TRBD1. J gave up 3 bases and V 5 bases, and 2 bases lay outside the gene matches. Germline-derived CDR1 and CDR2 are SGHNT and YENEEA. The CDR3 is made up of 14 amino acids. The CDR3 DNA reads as TGTGCCAGCAGCCGGGACAGGGGAACAGATACGCAGTATTTT. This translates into CASSRDRGTDTQYF.

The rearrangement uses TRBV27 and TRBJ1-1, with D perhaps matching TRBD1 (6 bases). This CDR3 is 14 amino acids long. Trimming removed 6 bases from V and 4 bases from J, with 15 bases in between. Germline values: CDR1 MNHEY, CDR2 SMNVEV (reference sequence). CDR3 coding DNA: TGTGCCAGCAGGGAGTGGGGGGGCAGCACTGAAGCTTTCTTT. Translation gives CASREWGGSTEAFF.

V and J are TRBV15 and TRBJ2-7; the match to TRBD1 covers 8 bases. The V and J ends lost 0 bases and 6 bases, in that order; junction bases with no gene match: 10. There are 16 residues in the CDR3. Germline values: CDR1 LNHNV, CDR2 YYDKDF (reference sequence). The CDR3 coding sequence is TGTGCCACCAGCAGAGATCCCGGGACAGGTGGGAGCGAGCAGTACTTC. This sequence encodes CATSRDPGTGGSEQYF.

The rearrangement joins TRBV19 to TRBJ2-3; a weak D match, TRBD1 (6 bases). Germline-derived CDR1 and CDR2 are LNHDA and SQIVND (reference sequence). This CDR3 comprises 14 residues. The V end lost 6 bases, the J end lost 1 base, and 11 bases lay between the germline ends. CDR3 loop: CASRLTGGTDTQYF. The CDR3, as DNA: TGTGCCAGTAGACTGACAGGTGGCACAGATACGCAGTATTTT.